This T cell receptor beta chain was sequenced during a study of blood T cells in healthy people across ages. Study background: Using template switching, researchers captured about one barcoded beta molecule for each two T cells. Study-wide findings and caveats: Both naive CD4+ cell counts and diversity were greater in long-lived donors than in aged donors.

The authors extracted at least 5 micrograms of total RNA per sample. A second roughly 7 to 11 cycle PCR used barcoded and J-beta primers. A tag from a template-switch adaptor with 12 random nucleotides marked each cDNA molecule. TCRdb independently ran MiXCR on the 5' RACE reads; one entry per CDR3 protein. The sample has roughly 800,000 distinct CDR3 sequences, roughly 64% seen once; the top ten hold around 22%. With respect to this clonotype: The target antigen is unknown.

The V end lost 7 bases, the J end lost 1 base, and 10 bases lay between the germline ends. Per germline, CDR1 SEHNR and CDR2 FQNEAQ (reference sequence). This CDR3 has 13 amino acids. This sequence was found in a man between 25 and 39 years old in good health. The sequenced sample consisted of blood. The chain couples TRBV7-9 to TRBJ1-1, with D unclear. The CDR3 protein is CASTSDGNTEAFF. The CDR3 region has the DNA TGTGCCAGCACCTCGGACGGGAACACTGAAGCTTTCTTT.